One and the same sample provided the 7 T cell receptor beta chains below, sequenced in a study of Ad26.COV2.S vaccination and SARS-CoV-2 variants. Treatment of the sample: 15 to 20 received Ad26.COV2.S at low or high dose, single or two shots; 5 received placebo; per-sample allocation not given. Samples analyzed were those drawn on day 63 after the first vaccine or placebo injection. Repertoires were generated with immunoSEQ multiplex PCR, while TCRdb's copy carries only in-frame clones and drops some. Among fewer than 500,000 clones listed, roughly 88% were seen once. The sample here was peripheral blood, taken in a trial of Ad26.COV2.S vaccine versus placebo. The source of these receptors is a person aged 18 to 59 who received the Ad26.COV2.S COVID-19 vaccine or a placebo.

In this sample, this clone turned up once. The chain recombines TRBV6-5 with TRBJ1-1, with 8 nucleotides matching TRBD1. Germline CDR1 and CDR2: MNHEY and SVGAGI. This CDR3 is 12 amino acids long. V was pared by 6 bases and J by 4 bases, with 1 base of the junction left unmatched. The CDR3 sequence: CASRDRVTEAFF. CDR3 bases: TGTGCCAGCAGGGACAGGGTCACTGAAGCTTTCTTT.

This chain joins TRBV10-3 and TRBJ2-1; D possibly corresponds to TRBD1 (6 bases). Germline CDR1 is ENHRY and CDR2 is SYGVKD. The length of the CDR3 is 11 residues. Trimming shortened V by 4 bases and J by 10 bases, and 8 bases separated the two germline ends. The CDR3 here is CAISGGREQFF. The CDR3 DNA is TGTGCCATCAGTGGGGGGCGGGAGCAGTTCTTC.

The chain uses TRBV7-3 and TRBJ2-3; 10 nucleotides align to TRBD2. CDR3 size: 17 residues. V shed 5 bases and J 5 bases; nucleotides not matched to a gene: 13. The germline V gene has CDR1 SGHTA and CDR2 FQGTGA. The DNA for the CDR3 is TGTGCCAGCAGCCCTCTTCCCAGCGGGAGGGGTGTAGATACGCAGTATTTT. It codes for CASSPLPSGRGVDTQYF.

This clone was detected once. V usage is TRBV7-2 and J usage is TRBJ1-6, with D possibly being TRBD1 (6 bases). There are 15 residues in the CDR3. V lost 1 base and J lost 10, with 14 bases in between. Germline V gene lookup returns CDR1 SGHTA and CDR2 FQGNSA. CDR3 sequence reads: CASSLGGADDSPLHF. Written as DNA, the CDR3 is TGTGCCAGCAGCTTAGGGGGGGCTGATGACTCACCCCTCCACTTT. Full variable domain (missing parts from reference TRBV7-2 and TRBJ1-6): GAGVSQSPSNKVTEKGKDVELRCDPISGHTALYWYRQSLGQGLEFLIYFQGNSAPDKSGLPSDRFSAERTGGSVSTLTIQRTQQEDSAVYLCASSLGGADDSPLHFGNGTRLTVT.

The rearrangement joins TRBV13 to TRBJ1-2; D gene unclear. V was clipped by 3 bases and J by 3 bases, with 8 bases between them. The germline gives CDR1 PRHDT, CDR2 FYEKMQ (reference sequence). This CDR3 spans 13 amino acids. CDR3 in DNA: TGTGCCAGCAGCTTTACATCGGACTATGGCTACACCTTC. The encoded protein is CASSFTSDYGYTF. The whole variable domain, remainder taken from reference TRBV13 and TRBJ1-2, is AAGVIQSPRHLIKEKRETATLKCYPIPRHDTVYWYQQGPGQDPQFLISFYEKMQSDKGSIPDRFSAQQFSDYHSELNMSSLELGDSALYFCASSFTSDYGYTFGSGTRLTVV.

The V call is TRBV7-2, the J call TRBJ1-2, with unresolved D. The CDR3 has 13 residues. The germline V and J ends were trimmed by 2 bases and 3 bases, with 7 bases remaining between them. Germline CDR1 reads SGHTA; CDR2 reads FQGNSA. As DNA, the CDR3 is TGTGCCAGCAGCTTACAGGAGGACTATGGCTACACCTTC. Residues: CASSLQEDYGYTF. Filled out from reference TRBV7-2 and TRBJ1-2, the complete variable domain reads GAGVSQSPSNKVTEKGKDVELRCDPISGHTALYWYRQSLGQGLEFLIYFQGNSAPDKSGLPSDRFSAERTGGSVSTLTIQRTQQEDSAVYLCASSLQEDYGYTFGSGTRLTVV.

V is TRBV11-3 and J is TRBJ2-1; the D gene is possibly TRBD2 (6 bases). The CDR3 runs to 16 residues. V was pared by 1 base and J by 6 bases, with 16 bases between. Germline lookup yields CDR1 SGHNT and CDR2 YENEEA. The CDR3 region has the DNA TGTGCCAGCAGCTTAGGGTTTAGGGGAGCGGGCAATGAGCAGTTCTTC. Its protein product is CASSLGFRGAGNEQFF.